This T cell receptor (beta chain) is drawn from a study of T-cell memory formation after mild COVID-19. TCRdb re-derived calls from the 5' RACE reads in MiXCR, one entry per CDR3 protein. The sample consists of around 340,000 distinct CDR3 sequences, around an eighth of them appearing once. Sequencing was done on a sample of PBMCs or a T cell subset sorted from them (not recorded which). The origin of this receptor is a man between 18 and 35 years old who had mild COVID-19 (a few samples of this study predate the infection). Cell type and time point are not known.

As DNA, the CDR3 is TGTGCCAGCAGGAGGGGGGCAGCAAATTCACCCCTCCACTTT. Translating it yields CASRRGAANSPLHF. The gene calls are TRBV28 and TRBJ1-6, with a possible D match to TRBD1 (6 bases). V lost 6 bases, J lost 7 bases, and 13 bases lay in between. This CDR3 contains 14 residues. Germline CDR1 MDHEN, CDR2 SYDVKM.